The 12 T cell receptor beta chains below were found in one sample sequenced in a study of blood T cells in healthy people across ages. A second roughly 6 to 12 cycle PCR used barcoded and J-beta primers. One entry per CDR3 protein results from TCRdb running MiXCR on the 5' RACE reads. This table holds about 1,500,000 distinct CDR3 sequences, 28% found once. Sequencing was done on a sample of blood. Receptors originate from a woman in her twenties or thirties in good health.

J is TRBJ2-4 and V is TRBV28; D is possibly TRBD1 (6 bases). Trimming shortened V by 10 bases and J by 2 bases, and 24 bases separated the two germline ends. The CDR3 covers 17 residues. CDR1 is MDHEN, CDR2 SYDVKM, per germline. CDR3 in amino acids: CAIPDVPGEESKNIQYF. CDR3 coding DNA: TGTGCCATCCCCGACGTTCCAGGGGAAGAGTCCAAAAACATTCAGTACTTC.

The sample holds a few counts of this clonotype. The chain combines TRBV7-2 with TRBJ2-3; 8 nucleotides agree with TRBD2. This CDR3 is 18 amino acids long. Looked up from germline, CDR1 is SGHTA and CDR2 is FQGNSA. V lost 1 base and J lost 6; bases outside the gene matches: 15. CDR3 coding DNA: TGTGCCAGCAGCTTAGTCCTAGCGGGCCCAGCTTCAGCGGATACGCAGTATTTT. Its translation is CASSLVLAGPASADTQYF.

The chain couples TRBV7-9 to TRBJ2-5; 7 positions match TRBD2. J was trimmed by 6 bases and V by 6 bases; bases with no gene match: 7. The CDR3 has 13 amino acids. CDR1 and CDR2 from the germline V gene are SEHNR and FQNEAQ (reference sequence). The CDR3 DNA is TGTGCCAGCAGTCCCGGCGGGAGTAAGACCCAGTACTTC. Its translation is CASSPGGSKTQYF. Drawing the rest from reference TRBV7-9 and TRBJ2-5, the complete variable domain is DTGVSQNPRHKITKRGQNVTFRCDPISEHNRLYWYRQTLGQGPEFLTYFQNEAQLEKSRLLSDRFSAERPKGSFSTLEIQRTEQGDSAMYLCASSPGGSKTQYFGPGTRLLVL.

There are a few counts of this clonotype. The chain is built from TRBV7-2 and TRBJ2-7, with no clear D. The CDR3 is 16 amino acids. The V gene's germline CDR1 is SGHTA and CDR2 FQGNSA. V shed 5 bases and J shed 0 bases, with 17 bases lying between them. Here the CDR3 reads CASSPSGSMGSYEQYF. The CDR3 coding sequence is TGTGCCAGCAGCCCCTCTGGTTCTATGGGCTCCTACGAGCAGTACTTC. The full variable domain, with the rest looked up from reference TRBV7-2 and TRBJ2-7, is GAGVSQSPSNKVTEKGKDVELRCDPISGHTALYWYRQSLGQGLEFLIYFQGNSAPDKSGLPSDRFSAERTGGSVSTLTIQRTQQEDSAVYLCASSPSGSMGSYEQYFGPGTRLTVT.

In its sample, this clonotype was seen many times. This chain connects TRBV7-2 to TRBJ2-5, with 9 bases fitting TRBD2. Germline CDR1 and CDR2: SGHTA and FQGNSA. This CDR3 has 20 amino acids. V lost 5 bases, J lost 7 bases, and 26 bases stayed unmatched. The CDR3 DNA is TGTGCCAGCAGCCCATTATCTCGGGGACGACTTCCGGGCGGGAGGGCGACCCAGTACTTC. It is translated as CASSPLSRGRLPGGRATQYF.

CDR3: CASSREWSKGQYF. For the CDR3, the DNA is TGTGCCAGCAGCCGAGAGTGGAGTAAGGGGCAGTACTTC. V usage is TRBV14 and J usage is TRBJ2-5; tentatively, D is TRBD1 (5 bases). The germline CDR1 and CDR2 sequences are SGHDN and FVKESK. V lost 4 bases and J 11 bases, leaving 17 bases between the germline ends. The CDR3 runs 13 residues.

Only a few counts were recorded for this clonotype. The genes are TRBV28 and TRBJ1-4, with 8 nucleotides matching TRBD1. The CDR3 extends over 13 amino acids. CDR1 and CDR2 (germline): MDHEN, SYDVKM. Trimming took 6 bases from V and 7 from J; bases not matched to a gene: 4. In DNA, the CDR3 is TGTGCCAGCAGAACGACAGGGGTTGAAAAACTGTTTTTT. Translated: CASRTTGVEKLFF.

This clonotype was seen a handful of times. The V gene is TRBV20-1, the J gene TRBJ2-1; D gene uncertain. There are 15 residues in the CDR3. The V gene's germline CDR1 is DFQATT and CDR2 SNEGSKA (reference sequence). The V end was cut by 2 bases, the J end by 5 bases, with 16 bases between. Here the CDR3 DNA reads TGCAGTGCTAGACCGGCTAGTAGTGCCAACAATGAGCAGTTCTTC. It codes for CSARPASSANNEQFF.

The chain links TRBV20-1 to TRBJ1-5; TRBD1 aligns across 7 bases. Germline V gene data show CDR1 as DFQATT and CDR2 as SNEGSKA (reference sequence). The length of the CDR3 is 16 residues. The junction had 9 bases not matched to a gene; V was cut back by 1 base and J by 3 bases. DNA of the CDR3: TGCAGTGCTAGAGTCGGGGGGGGACAGACCAATCAGCCCCAGCATTTT. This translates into CSARVGGGQTNQPQHF.

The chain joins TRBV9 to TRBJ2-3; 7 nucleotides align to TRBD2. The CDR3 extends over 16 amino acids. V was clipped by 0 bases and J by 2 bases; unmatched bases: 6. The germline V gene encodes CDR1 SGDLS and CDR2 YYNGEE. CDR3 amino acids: CASSVASSGSTDTQYF. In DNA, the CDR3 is TGTGCCAGCAGCGTAGCGTCTAGCGGATCCACAGATACGCAGTATTTT.

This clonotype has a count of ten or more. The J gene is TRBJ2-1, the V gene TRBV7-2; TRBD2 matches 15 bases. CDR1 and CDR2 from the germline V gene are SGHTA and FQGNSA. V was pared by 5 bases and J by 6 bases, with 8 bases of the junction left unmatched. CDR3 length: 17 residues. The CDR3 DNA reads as TGTGCCAGCAGCAGGACTAGCGGGAGGGCCGGGAGCAATGAGCAGTTCTTC. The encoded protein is CASSRTSGRAGSNEQFF.

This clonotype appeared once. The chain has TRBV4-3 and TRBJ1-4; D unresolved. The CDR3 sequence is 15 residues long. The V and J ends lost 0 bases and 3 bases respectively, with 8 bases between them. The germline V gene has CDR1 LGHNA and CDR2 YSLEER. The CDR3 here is CASSQDLDPNEKLFF. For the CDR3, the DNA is TGCGCCAGCAGCCAAGACCTGGACCCTAATGAAAAACTGTTTTTT.